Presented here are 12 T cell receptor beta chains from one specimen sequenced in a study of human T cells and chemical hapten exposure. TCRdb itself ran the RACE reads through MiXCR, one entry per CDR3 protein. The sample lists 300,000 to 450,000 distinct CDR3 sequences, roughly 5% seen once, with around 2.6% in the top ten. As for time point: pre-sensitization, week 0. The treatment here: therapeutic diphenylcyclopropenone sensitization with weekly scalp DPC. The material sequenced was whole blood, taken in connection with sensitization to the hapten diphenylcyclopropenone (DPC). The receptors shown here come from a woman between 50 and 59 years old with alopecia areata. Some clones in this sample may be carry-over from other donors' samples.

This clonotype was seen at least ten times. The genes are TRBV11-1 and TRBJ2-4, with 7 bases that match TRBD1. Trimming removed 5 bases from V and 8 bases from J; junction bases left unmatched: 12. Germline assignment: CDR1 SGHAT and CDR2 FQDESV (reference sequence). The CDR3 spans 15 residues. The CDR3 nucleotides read TGTGCCAGCAGCCAGAGACAGGGCCCCTCGGACATTCAGTACTTC. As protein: CASSQRQGPSDIQYF.

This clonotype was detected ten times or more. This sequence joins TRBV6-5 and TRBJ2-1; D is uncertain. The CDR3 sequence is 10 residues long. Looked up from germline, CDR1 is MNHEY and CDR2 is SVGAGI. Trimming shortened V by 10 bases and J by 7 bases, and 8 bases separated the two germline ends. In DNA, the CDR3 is TGTGCCACCAAAGGGAATGAGCAGTTCTTC. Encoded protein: CATKGNEQFF.

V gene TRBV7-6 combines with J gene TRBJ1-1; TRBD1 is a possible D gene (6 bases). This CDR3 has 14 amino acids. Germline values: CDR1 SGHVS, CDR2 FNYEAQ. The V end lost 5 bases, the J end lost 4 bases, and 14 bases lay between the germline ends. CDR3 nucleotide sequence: TGTGCCAGCAGCACCGGACAGAGAAGCACTGAAGCTTTCTTT. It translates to CASSTGQRSTEAFF.

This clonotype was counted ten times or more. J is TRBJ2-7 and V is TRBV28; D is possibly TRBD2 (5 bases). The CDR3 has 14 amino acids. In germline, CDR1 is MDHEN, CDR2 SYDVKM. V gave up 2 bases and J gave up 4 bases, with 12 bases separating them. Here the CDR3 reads CASSLMKLGYEQYF. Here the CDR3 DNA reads TGTGCCAGCAGTTTAATGAAACTAGGGTACGAGCAGTACTTC.

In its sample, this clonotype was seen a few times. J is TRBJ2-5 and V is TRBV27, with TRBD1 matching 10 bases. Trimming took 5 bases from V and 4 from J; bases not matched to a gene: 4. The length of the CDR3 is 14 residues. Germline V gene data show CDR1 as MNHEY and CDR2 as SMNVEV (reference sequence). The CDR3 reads CASSRRDRGETQYF. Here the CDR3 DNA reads TGTGCCAGCAGTCGCCGGGACAGGGGAGAGACCCAGTACTTC.

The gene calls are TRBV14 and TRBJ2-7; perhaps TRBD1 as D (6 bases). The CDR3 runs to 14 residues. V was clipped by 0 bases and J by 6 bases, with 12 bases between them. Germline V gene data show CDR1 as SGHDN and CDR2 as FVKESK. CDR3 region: CASSQDGTGTEQYF. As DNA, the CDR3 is TGTGCCAGCAGCCAAGACGGTACAGGGACCGAGCAGTACTTC.

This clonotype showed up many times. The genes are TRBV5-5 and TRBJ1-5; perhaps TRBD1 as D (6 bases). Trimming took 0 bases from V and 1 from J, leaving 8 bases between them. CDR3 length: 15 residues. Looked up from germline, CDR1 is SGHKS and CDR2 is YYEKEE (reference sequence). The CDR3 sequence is CASSLETGSNQPQHF. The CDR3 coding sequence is TGTGCCAGCAGCTTGGAGACAGGCAGCAATCAGCCCCAGCATTTT.

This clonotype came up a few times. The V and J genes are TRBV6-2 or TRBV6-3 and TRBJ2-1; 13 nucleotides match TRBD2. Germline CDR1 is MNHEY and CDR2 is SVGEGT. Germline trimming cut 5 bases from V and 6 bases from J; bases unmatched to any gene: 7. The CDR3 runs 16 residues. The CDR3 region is CASSRPGLAGLNEQFF. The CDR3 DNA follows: TGTGCCAGCAGTCGACCGGGACTAGCGGGACTCAATGAGCAGTTCTTC.

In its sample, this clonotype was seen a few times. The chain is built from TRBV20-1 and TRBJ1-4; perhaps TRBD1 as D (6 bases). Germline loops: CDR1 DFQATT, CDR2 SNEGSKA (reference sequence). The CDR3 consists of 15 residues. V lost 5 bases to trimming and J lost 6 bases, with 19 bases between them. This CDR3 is CSAEGPGQTYEKLFF. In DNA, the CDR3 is TGCAGTGCTGAGGGGCCCGGACAGACCTATGAAAAACTGTTTTTT.

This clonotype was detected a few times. The CDR3 spells CAIRSARTSGAHYEQYF. The CDR3 DNA sequence: TGTGCCATCAGGAGCGCCCGGACTAGCGGGGCCCACTACGAGCAGTACTTC. The J gene is TRBJ2-7, the V gene TRBV10-3; 12 nucleotides match TRBD2. The CDR3 has 17 residues. V was clipped by 6 bases and J by 3 bases; unmatched bases: 12. Germline V gene sequence: CDR1 ENHRY, CDR2 SYGVKD.

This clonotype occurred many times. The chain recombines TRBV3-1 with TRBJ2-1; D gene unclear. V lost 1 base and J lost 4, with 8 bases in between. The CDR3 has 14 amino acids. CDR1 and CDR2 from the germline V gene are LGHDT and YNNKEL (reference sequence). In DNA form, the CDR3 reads TGTGCCAGCAGCCAAGTTTCCGGGTACAATGAGCAGTTCTTC. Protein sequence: CASSQVSGYNEQFF.

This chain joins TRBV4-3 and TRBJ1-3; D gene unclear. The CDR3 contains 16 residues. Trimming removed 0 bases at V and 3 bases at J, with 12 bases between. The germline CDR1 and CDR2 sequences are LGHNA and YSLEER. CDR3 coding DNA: TGCGCCAGCAGCCAAGAAGTACATAGTTTTGGAAACACCATATATTTT. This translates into CASSQEVHSFGNTIYF.